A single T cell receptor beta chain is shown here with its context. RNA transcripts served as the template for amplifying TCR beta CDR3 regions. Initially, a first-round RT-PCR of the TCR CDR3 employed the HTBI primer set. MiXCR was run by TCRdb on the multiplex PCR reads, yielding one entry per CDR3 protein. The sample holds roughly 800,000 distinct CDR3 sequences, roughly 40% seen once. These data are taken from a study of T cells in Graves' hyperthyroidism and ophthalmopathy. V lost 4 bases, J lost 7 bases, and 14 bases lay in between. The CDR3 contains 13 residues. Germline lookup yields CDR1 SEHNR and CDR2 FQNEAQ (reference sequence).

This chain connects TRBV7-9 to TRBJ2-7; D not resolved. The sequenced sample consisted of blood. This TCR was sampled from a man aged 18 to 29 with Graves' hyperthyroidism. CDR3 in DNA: TGTGCCAGCAGCTCCTCCTTCGGGTATGAGCAGTACTTC. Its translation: CASSSSFGYEQYF.